Following are 19 T cell receptor beta chains from one sample sequenced in a study of T cells in Graves' hyperthyroidism and ophthalmopathy. TCR beta CDR3 sequences were amplified from RNA transcripts. First-round RT-PCR with HTBI primers amplified the TCR CDR3 region. TCRdb reprocessed the multiplex PCR reads via MiXCR and lists one record per CDR3 protein. The sample records some 500,000 distinct CDR3 sequences, 13% to 15% being singletons. The specimen was blood. Receptors were obtained from a woman younger than 30 with Graves' hyperthyroidism.

This clonotype was observed many times. This chain uses TRBV5-6 with TRBJ2-7; 8 nucleotides agree with TRBD1. The germline V gene has CDR1 SGHDT and CDR2 YYEEEE. This CDR3 has 13 amino acids. CDR3 protein: CAGSATGDDEQYV. The CDR3 DNA reads as TGTGCCGGCAGCGCGACAGGGGACGACGAGCAGTACGTC.

This clonotype was observed at least ten times. The chain is built from TRBV14 and TRBJ1-4; D gene uncertain. Germline V gene data show CDR1 as SGHDN and CDR2 as FVKESK. The CDR3 runs 13 residues. Trimming pared 7 bases from V and 3 bases from J, leaving 9 bases between. The CDR3 DNA is TGTGCCAGCACGAGGCGGGCTAATGAAAAACTGTTTTTT. Its protein is CASTRRANEKLFF.

This clonotype was counted many times. The rearrangement joins TRBV28 to TRBJ2-2; D not certain. The CDR3 totals 15 residues. The V end was cut by 6 bases, the J end by 5 bases, with 16 bases between. Per the germline V gene, CDR1 is MDHEN and CDR2 is SYDVKM. Written as DNA, the CDR3 is TGTGCCAGCAGAACGGCTACGGTCGTGACCGGGGAGCTGTTTTTT. It yields the protein CASRTATVVTGELFF.

Regarding this clonotype: It may be a read error: a sequence one base away is much more abundant. The chain links TRBV5-1 to TRBJ2-3; 11 bases line up with TRBD2. Trimming at V came to 1 base and at J to 5 bases, leaving 0 bases not matched to a gene. There are 14 residues in the CDR3. Germline CDR1 and CDR2: SGHRS and YFSETQ. CDR3 coding DNA: TGCGCCAGCAGCTTGACTAGCGGGAGAGATACGCAGTATTTT. It codes for CASSLTSGRDTQYF.

This clonotype came up many times. The chain employs TRBV4-1 and TRBJ2-1; D gene unclear. Germline-derived CDR1 and CDR2 are MGHRA and YSYEKL. Between the trimmed V and J ends, which lost 3 bases and 6 bases, there was a span of 6 bases. This CDR3 contains 12 residues. Here the CDR3 reads CASSHLRNEQFF. For the CDR3, the DNA is TGCGCCAGCAGCCATCTACGCAATGAGCAGTTCTTC.

This sequence joins TRBV9 and TRBJ1-4, with D maybe TRBD1 (5 bases). Trimming took off 7 bases at V and 0 bases at J, with 13 bases between the two ends. From germline, CDR1 is SGDLS and CDR2 YYNGEE. The CDR3 consists of 15 residues. CDR3: CASSSGTTTNEKLFF. The CDR3 DNA reads TGTGCCAGCTCTTCCGGGACCACAACTAATGAAAAACTGTTTTTT.

This clonotype has a handful of counts. The CDR3 sequence: CASGGVRTEAFF. In DNA form, the CDR3 reads TGTGCCAGTGGGGGGGTAAGGACTGAAGCTTTCTTT. The chain employs TRBV19 and TRBJ1-1, with a possible D match to TRBD1 (5 bases). The length of the CDR3 is 12 residues. The germline V and J ends were trimmed by 8 bases and 5 bases, with 12 bases remaining between them. The germline V gene has CDR1 LNHDA and CDR2 SQIVND (reference sequence). The full variable domain, completed using reference TRBV19 and TRBJ1-1, is DGGITQSPKYLFRKEGQNVTLSCEQNLNHDAMYWYRQDPGQGLRLIYYSQIVNDFQKGDIAEGYSVSREKKESFPLTVTSAQKNPTAFYLCASGGVRTEAFFGQGTRLTVV.

This clonotype was counted only a few times. The chain uses TRBV14 and TRBJ2-1; a possible D gene is TRBD1 (5 bases). The CDR3 totals 14 residues. V was trimmed by 1 base and J by 9 bases, leaving 13 bases between them. Germline CDR1 reads SGHDN; CDR2 reads FVKESK. The CDR3 DNA reads TGTGCCAGCAGCCAAGTGATAGGTGGGGCTGAGCAGTTCTTC. The encoded protein is CASSQVIGGAEQFF.

This clonotype has a count of ten or more. This chain joins TRBV12-5 and TRBJ1-2; 10 bases are shared with TRBD1. Germline CDR1 reads LGHNT; CDR2 reads FRNRAP. V lost 3 bases, J lost 2 bases, and 12 bases stayed unmatched. CDR3 length equals 18 residues. The CDR3 nucleotides are TGTGCTAGTGGTTTTAGTAGGGGACAGGGGATGGAGAACTATGGCTACACCTTC. It specifies CASGFSRGQGMENYGYTF. The whole variable domain, remainder taken from reference TRBV12-5 and TRBJ1-2, is DARVTQTPRHKVTEMGQEVTMRCQPILGHNTVFWYRQTMMQGLELLAYFRNRAPLDDSGMPKDRFSAEMPDATLATLKIQPSEPRDSAVYFCASGFSRGQGMENYGYTFGSGTRLTVV.

This clonotype was seen at least ten times. The rearrangement links TRBV2 to TRBJ2-7, with D possibly TRBD2 on 6 matching bases. Germline V lookup: CDR1 SNHLY, CDR2 FYNNEI. Between the trimmed V and J ends, which lost 10 bases and 3 bases, there was a span of 16 bases. This CDR3 contains 13 residues. CDR3 loop: CATVSGTHYEQYV. CDR3 nucleotides: TGTGCCACAGTCTCCGGGACTCACTACGAGCAGTACGTC.

The J gene is TRBJ2-7, the V gene TRBV14; D remains unclear. V dropped 1 base and J dropped 1 base, with 8 bases sitting between them. The germline V gene has CDR1 SGHDN and CDR2 FVKESK. CDR3 length equals 14 residues. CDR3 in amino acids: CASSQAGRSYEQYV. The CDR3 DNA sequence: TGTGCCAGCAGCCAAGCGGGCAGGTCCTACGAGCAGTACGTC.

This clonotype was recorded many times. The V and J genes are TRBV19 and TRBJ1-1; D unresolved. V lost 5 bases, J lost 11 bases, and 15 bases lay in between. Germline CDR1 reads LNHDA; CDR2 reads SQIVND (reference sequence). This CDR3 has 12 amino acids. The chain's CDR3 is CASSPGRPVAFF. CDR3 coding DNA: TGTGCCAGTAGTCCCGGACGGCCGGTTGCTTTCTTT.

V is TRBV6-1 and J is TRBJ2-7, with TRBD2 matching over 8 bases. V dropped 3 bases and J dropped 3; count of bases not matched to a gene: 7. CDR1 and CDR2 (germline): MNHNS, SASEGT. This CDR3 region has 15 residues. CDR3 residues: CASSEISGSGYEQYF. For the CDR3, the DNA is TGTGCCAGCAGTGAGATCAGCGGGAGTGGCTACGAGCAGTACTTC.

The chain links TRBV7-3 to TRBJ1-1; 7 bases map to TRBD1. V lost 1 base to trimming and J lost 5 bases; unmatched junction nucleotides: 7. Germline CDR1 and CDR2: SGHTA and FQGTGA. The CDR3 consists of 15 residues. As DNA, the CDR3 is TGTGCCAGCAGCTTAAAGGGACAGTACGTAACTGAAGCTTTCTTT. As protein: CASSLKGQYVTEAFF.

Ten or more counts support this clonotype. The J gene is TRBJ2-7, the V gene TRBV5-6, with 7 bases lining up with TRBD1. V gave up 4 bases and J gave up 0 bases; unmatched junction bases: 7. Germline V CDR1 and CDR2: SGHDT, YYEEEE. The CDR3 has 15 residues. For the CDR3, the DNA is TGTGCCAGCAGCGGCCGGGACAGAAGCTCCTACGAGCAGTACGTC. It encodes CASSGRDRSSYEQYV.

This clonotype was seen only a few times. This chain uses TRBV5-1 with TRBJ2-4; D is perhaps TRBD1 or TRBD2 (5 bases each). The CDR3 is 16 residues long. The germline V and J ends were trimmed by 0 bases and 0 bases, with 10 bases remaining between them. Per the germline V gene, CDR1 is SGHRS and CDR2 is YFSETQ. The CDR3 loop is CASSLAAGTAKNIQYF. CDR3 nucleotides: TGCGCCAGCAGCTTGGCGGCCGGGACAGCCAAAAACATTCAGTACTTC.

This clonotype came up many times. The rearrangement joins TRBV12-3 or TRBV12-4 to TRBJ2-7, with 9 positions matching TRBD2. After removal of 7 bases from V and 3 bases from J, the junction contained 13 bases not matched to a gene. The CDR3 contains 16 residues. The CDR3 sequence is CASTPGGLAGHYEQYF. CDR3 coding DNA: TGTGCCAGCACTCCCGGAGGGCTAGCGGGACACTACGAGCAGTACTTC.

This clonotype was seen only a few times. This sequence joins TRBV6-1 and TRBJ1-5; D remains ambiguous. Trimming removed 6 bases from V and 0 bases from J, with 12 bases in between. The CDR3 is 15 amino acids. CDR1 is MNHNS and CDR2 is SASEGT in the germline V gene. CDR3: CASSVQFYSNQPQHF. The CDR3 nucleotides are TGTGCCAGCAGCGTCCAATTTTATAGCAATCAGCCCCAGCATTTT.

In this sample, this clonotype turned up many times. The chain joins TRBV5-1 to TRBJ1-4; no clear D gene. Germline V gene sequence: CDR1 SGHRS, CDR2 YFSETQ. The CDR3 has 13 amino acids. The V end was cut by 4 bases, the J end by 6 bases, with 10 bases between. CDR3 bases: TGCGCCAGCAGCGGGGTAGCAGATGAAAAACTGTTTTTT. It translates to CASSGVADEKLFF.